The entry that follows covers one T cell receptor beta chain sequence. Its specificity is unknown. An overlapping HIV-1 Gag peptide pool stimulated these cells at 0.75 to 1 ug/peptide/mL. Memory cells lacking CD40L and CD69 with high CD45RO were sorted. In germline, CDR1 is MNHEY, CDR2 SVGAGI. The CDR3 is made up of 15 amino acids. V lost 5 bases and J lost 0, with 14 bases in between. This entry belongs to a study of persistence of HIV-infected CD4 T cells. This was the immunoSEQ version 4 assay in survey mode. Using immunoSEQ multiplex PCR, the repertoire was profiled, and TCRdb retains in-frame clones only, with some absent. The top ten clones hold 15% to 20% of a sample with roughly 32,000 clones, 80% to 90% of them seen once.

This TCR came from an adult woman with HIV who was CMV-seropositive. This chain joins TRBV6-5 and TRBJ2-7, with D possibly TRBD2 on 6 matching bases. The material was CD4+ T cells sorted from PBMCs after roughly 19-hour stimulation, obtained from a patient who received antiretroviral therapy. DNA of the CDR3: TGTGCCAGCAGTAAACAGGAGGGAAGCTCCTACGAGCAGTACTTC. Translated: CASSKQEGSSYEQYF.